Below are 8 T cell receptor beta chains sequenced from a single sample in a study of blood T cell repertoires in COVID-19. The data were produced by immunoSEQ multiplex PCR, yet TCRdb's version contains in-frame clones alone and is incomplete. The sample yields just over 150,000 clones, roughly 82% seen once. The sample was peripheral blood. The source of these receptors is a woman aged 40 to 49 with COVID-19, enrolled during active disease.

This rearrangement joins TRBV7-2 to TRBJ2-3; D is unclear. With 7 bases removed from V and 4 bases from J, the gap between germline ends came to 12 bases. The CDR3 length is 13 residues. Germline lookup yields CDR1 SGHTA and CDR2 FQGNSA. CDR3 sequence (DNA): TGTGCCAGCACTCCGATTAGCCCAGATACGCAGTATTTT. This gives the protein CASTPISPDTQYF.

The chain combines TRBV10-3 with TRBJ2-2; D might be TRBD1 (5 bases). Trimming shortened V by 4 bases and J by 0 bases, and 9 bases separated the two germline ends. The germline gives CDR1 ENHRY, CDR2 SYGVKD. The CDR3 has 15 residues. CDR3 amino acids: CAISGQNANTGELFF. CDR3 nucleotides: TGTGCCATCAGTGGACAGAACGCGAACACCGGGGAGCTGTTTTTT.

The genes are TRBV6-5 and TRBJ1-6; D remains unclear. The germline gives CDR1 MNHEY, CDR2 SVGAGI. Trimming stripped 4 bases from V and 7 bases from J, with 14 bases between. There are 15 residues in the CDR3. The CDR3 here is CASSSPWATNSPLHF. Here the CDR3 DNA reads TGTGCCAGCAGTTCCCCGTGGGCCACGAATTCACCCCTCCACTTT.

This sequence joins TRBV2 and TRBJ1-5, with a weak D call TRBD1 (5 bases). Trimming cost V 7 bases and J 3 bases, with 16 bases left between them. CDR3 size: 15 residues. Germline-derived CDR1 and CDR2 are SNHLY and FYNNEI. CDR3 in DNA: TGTGCCAGCACCTTACGACAGATCCTCAATCAGCCCCAGCATTTT. This encodes CASTLRQILNQPQHF.

This chain links TRBV7-9 with TRBJ1-3, with D uncertain. V was clipped by 5 bases and J by 0 bases, with 5 bases between them. Per the germline V gene, CDR1 is SEHNR and CDR2 is FQNEAQ (reference sequence). The CDR3 loop spans 13 amino acids. For the CDR3, the DNA is TGTGCCAGCAGCCCAGGCTCTGGAAACACCATATATTTT. Residues: CASSPGSGNTIYF.

This sequence joins TRBV9 and TRBJ2-2; perhaps TRBD2 as D (5 bases). Germline V gene sequence: CDR1 SGDLS, CDR2 YYNGEE. Between the trimmed V and J ends, which lost 0 bases and 1 base, there was a span of 16 bases. This CDR3 spans 18 amino acids. The CDR3 nucleotides read TGTGCCAGCAGCGTAGAGCCCATCGAAACTAGGAACACCGGGGAGCTGTTTTTT. Encoded protein: CASSVEPIETRNTGELFF.

The J gene is TRBJ2-1, the V gene TRBV7-9; D unresolved. Germline V lookup: CDR1 SEHNR, CDR2 FQNEAQ (reference sequence). This CDR3 comprises 12 residues. V lost 6 bases and J lost 4, with 7 bases in between. This chain's CDR3 is CASSYNYNEQFF. The CDR3 DNA sequence: TGTGCCAGCAGTTATAATTACAATGAGCAGTTCTTC.

The V call is TRBV29-1, the J call TRBJ1-5, with D possibly TRBD1 on 5 matching bases. Germline loops: CDR1 SQVTM, CDR2 ANQGSEA. The CDR3 contains 13 residues. Between the trimmed V and J ends, which lost 7 bases and 2 bases, there was a span of 12 bases. This CDR3 is CSGGWGRNQPQHF. CDR3 nucleotides: TGCAGCGGCGGTTGGGGCCGCAATCAGCCCCAGCATTTT.